This T cell receptor beta chain originates from a study of PD-L1 blockade in urothelial cancer. As to time point: pretreatment peripheral blood. V gave up 0 bases and J gave up 4 bases; unmatched junction bases: 6. This CDR3 is built from 16 residues. The germline CDR1 and CDR2 sequences are GTSNPN and SVGIG (reference sequence). Here immunoSEQ multiplex PCR was the method, and the copy in TCRdb shows in-frame clones only, minus some. Here the sample spans 70,000 to 75,000 clones, over 80% being singletons. The chain joins TRBV30 to TRBJ2-2; 9 bases map to TRBD2. This clonotype was sampled from a woman between 65 and 79 years old with urothelial cancer. Specimen: PBMCs, collected around atezolizumab (anti-PD-L1) treatment. CDR3 DNA sequence: TGTGCCTGGAGTGTAATAGCGGGAGTAGGCACCGGGGAGCTGTTTTTT. Its translation: CAWSVIAGVGTGELFF.